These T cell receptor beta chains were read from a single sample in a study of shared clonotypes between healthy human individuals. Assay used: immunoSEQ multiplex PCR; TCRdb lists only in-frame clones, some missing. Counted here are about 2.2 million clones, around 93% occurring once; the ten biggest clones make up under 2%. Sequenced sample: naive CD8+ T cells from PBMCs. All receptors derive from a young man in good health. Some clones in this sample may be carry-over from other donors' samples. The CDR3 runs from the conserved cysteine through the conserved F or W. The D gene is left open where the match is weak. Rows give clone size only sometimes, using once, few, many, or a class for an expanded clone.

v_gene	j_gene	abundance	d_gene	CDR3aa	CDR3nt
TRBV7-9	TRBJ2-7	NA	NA	CASSLSYSPYEQYF	TGTGCCAGCAGCTTATCCTACAGTCCCTACGAGCAGTACTTC
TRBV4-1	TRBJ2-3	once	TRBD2	CASSRGTSGSHSSTDTQYF	TGCGCCAGCAGCCGCGGGACTAGCGGGAGCCACTCTAGCACAGATACGCAGTATTTT
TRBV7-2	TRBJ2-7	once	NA	CASSLTPSYSYEQYF	TGTGCCAGCAGCTTAACACCTTCCTACTCCTACGAGCAGTACTTC
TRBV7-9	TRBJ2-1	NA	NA	CASSPAKQFF	TGTGCCAGCAGCCCGGCAAAGCAGTTCTTC
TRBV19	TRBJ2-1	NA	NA	CASSILSHNEQFF	TGTGCCAGTAGTATTCTGAGTCACAATGAGCAGTTCTTC
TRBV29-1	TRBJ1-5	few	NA	CSVVSIGQPQHF	TGCAGCGTTGTAAGTATCGGCCAGCCCCAGCATTTT
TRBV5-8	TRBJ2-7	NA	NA	CASSPSPYEQYF	TGTGCCAGCAGCCCGTCCCCCTACGAGCAGTACTTC
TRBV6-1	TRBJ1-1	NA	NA	CASSEAGAREIAEAFF	TGTGCCAGCAGTGAAGCGGGGGCCAGGGAAATTGCTGAAGCTTTCTTT
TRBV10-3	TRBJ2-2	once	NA	CAMEGARTGELFF	TGTGCCATGGAGGGGGCTAGGACCGGGGAGCTGTTTTTT
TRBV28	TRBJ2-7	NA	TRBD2	CASSLLAGVDEQYF	TGTGCCAGCAGTTTGTTAGCGGGAGTGGATGAGCAGTACTTC
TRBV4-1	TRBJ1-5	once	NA	CASSQDRGIANQPQHF	TGCGCCAGCAGCCAAGATCGCGGGATTGCCAATCAGCCCCAGCATTTT
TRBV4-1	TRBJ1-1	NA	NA	CASSYFMQGTPDTEAFF	TGCGCCAGCAGCTACTTTATGCAGGGGACCCCGGACACTGAAGCTTTCTTT
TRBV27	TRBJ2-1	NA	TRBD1	CASSTRTGLPSRSYNEQFF	TGTGCCAGCAGCACGAGGACAGGGCTTCCTTCCCGCTCCTACAATGAGCAGTTCTTC
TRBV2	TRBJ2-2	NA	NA	CASLDRQTNTGELFF	TGTGCCAGCTTAGACCGACAGACGAACACCGGGGAGCTGTTTTTT
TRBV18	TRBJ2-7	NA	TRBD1	CASSPGTGGHFSYEQYF	TGTGCCAGCTCACCAGGGACAGGGGGGCATTTCTCCTACGAGCAGTACTTC
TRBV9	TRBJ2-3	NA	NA	CASSVGVGGSTDTQYF	TGTGCCAGCAGCGTAGGAGTGGGCGGGAGCACAGATACGCAGTATTTT
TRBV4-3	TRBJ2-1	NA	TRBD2	CASSHKRGLAAYNEQFF	TGCGCCAGCAGCCACAAGAGAGGACTAGCGGCGTACAATGAGCAGTTCTTC
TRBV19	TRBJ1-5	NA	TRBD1	CASSVRDSGQPQHF	TGTGCCAGTAGTGTCCGGGACAGCGGGCAGCCCCAGCATTTT
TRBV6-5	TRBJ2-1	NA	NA	CASSYSEGAYNEQFF	TGTGCCAGCAGTTATTCGGAGGGGGCGTACAATGAGCAGTTCTTC
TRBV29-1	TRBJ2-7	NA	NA	CSVELALSYEQYF	TGCAGCGTTGAACTAGCCCTCTCCTACGAGCAGTACTTC
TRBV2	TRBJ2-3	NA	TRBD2	CASTGLSGYTDTQYF	TGTGCCAGCACCGGGCTTAGCGGGTACACAGATACGCAGTATTTT
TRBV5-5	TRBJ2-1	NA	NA	CASSLSEDEQFF	TGTGCCAGCAGCTTGAGCGAGGATGAGCAGTTCTTC